The 29 T cell receptor beta chains reported below all come from one sample, sequenced in a study of somatic mutations in cytotoxic T cells in rheumatoid arthritis. The repertoire was sequenced with immunoSEQ multiplex PCR; TCRdb's copy has only in-frame clones and lacks some. Among about 19,000 clones, 55% to 80% were seen once, and the ten largest hold 15% to 20%. Sequencing was performed on CD8+ T cells sorted from blood. Source of these receptors: an adult with rheumatoid arthritis.

This chain joins TRBV5-5 and TRBJ1-1; D is possibly TRBD1 (6 bases). Germline V gene data show CDR1 as SGHKS and CDR2 as YYEKEE (reference sequence). Trimming took 5 bases from V and 3 from J, leaving 17 bases between them. The CDR3 sequence is 15 residues long. The CDR3 region has the DNA TGTGCCAGCAGGGCGGACGGACAGCCCTACACTGAAGCTTTCTTT. It encodes CASRADGQPYTEAFF.

V is TRBV15 and J is TRBJ2-7; 7 bases are a match to TRBD1. The germline V gene encodes CDR1 LNHNV and CDR2 YYDKDF (reference sequence). The ends lost 2 bases at V and 6 bases at J; junction bases unmatched: 7. The CDR3 extends over 14 amino acids. DNA for the CDR3: TGTGCCACCAGCAGAACAGATACAGGGGCCGAGCAGTACTTC. Amino acids: CATSRTDTGAEQYF.

The chain employs TRBV9 and TRBJ1-2; D is unresolved. Germline V lookup: CDR1 SGDLS, CDR2 YYNGEE. The CDR3 contains 17 residues. Trimming left V 0 bases short and J 0 bases short, with 15 bases between. DNA of the CDR3: TGTGCCAGCAGCGTAGCCGACACCCAGAGCCCTAACTATGGCTACACCTTC. Protein sequence: CASSVADTQSPNYGYTF.

The J gene is TRBJ2-2, the V gene TRBV6-5; 8 bases fit TRBD2. CDR3 size: 14 residues. V shed 7 bases and J 7 bases; nucleotides not matched to a gene: 8. Germline-derived CDR1 and CDR2 are MNHEY and SVGAGI. CDR3 nucleotide sequence: TGTGCCAGCACCCCGGGACTAGGGTTCGGGGAGCTGTTTTTT. As protein: CASTPGLGFGELFF.

This clone ranks as medium-sized. The chain couples TRBV6-1 to TRBJ2-7; the D is unclear. The CDR3 has 11 amino acids. V was pared by 5 bases and J by 6 bases, with 8 bases between. Germline lookup yields CDR1 MNHNS and CDR2 SASEGT. CDR3 DNA: TGTGCCAGCAGTCCCTTCCCCGAGCAGTACTTC. This gives the protein CASSPFPEQYF.

CDR3 region: CASSQGGGELFF. The CDR3 region has the DNA TGTGCCAGTAGCCAGGGGGGCGGGGAGCTGTTTTTT. This chain uses TRBV19 with TRBJ2-2; the D gene is possibly TRBD1 (7 bases). This CDR3 contains 12 residues. Trimming removed 6 bases at V and 7 bases at J, with 9 bases between. CDR1 LNHDA and CDR2 SQIVND come from the germline V gene (reference sequence).

The chain has TRBV5-4 and TRBJ1-2, with a tentative D call TRBD1 (5 bases). Trimming pared 4 bases from V and 4 bases from J, leaving 14 bases between. Germline CDR1 reads SGHNT; CDR2 reads YYREEE (reference sequence). The CDR3 runs 14 residues. As DNA, the CDR3 is TGTGCCAGCAGCCCTCGACAGTCAAGCTATGGCTACACCTTC. Translated: CASSPRQSSYGYTF. Filled out from reference TRBV5-4 and TRBJ1-2, the complete variable domain reads ETGVTQSPTHLIKTRGQQVTLRCSSQSGHNTVSWYQQALGQGPQFIFQYYREEENGRGNFPPRFSGLQFPNYSSELNVNALELDDSALYLCASSPRQSSYGYTFGSGTRLTVV.

This clone was detected only once. The J gene is TRBJ2-5, the V gene TRBV25-1, with 12 bases fitting TRBD1. The CDR3 is 17 amino acids. Germline lookup yields CDR1 MGHDK and CDR2 SYGVNS. V lost 2 bases, J lost 5 bases, and 9 bases stayed unmatched. Written as DNA, the CDR3 is TGTGCCAGCAGTGAAGGGAGGGGACAGGGGGCGTTTGAGACCCAGTACTTC. Amino acid sequence: CASSEGRGQGAFETQYF.

This chain uses TRBV10-1 with TRBJ2-1; D might be TRBD2 (6 bases). The CDR3 consists of 13 residues. Trimming shortened V by 4 bases and J by 8 bases, and 12 bases separated the two germline ends. From germline, CDR1 is WNHNN and CDR2 SYGVQD (reference sequence). The DNA of the CDR3 is TGCGCCAGCAGTGCCGCGGGGCGGGATGAGCAGTTCTTC. Protein: CASSAAGRDEQFF.

This clone is termed large. V is TRBV4-3 and J is TRBJ2-7; the D gene is possibly TRBD1 (5 bases). Germline V gives CDR1 LGHNA, CDR2 YSLEER. CDR3 length: 13 residues. The V end lost 2 bases, the J end lost 1 base, and 6 bases lay between the germline ends. CDR3 sequence reads: CASSQQGSYEQYF. The CDR3 bases are TGCGCCAGCAGCCAACAGGGATCCTACGAGCAGTACTTC.

This clone occurred a few times. V gene TRBV7-9 combines with J gene TRBJ1-2; 9 bases line up with TRBD1. Trimming at V came to 5 bases and at J to 5 bases, leaving 6 bases not matched to a gene. This CDR3 spans 14 amino acids. CDR1 is SEHNR and CDR2 is FQNEAQ in the germline V gene (reference sequence). The CDR3 nucleotides are TGTGCCAGCAGCGCCGGGACAGGGATATATGGCTACACCTTC. Its protein is CASSAGTGIYGYTF.

This clone appeared a few times. This sequence joins TRBV29-1 and TRBJ1-2, with D possibly being TRBD1 (5 bases). In germline, CDR1 is SQVTM, CDR2 ANQGSEA. This CDR3 region has 14 residues. Deletions cut 3 bases from V and 7 bases from J, with 18 bases between. The CDR3: CSVEVQGVTSGYTF. CDR3 nucleotide sequence: TGCAGCGTTGAGGTCCAGGGCGTGACCTCTGGCTACACCTTC.

The chain combines TRBV19 with TRBJ1-5; D is undetermined. Germline V gene lookup returns CDR1 LNHDA and CDR2 SQIVND (reference sequence). V lost 5 bases and J 5 bases, leaving 16 bases between the germline ends. The CDR3 covers 15 residues. The CDR3 sequence: CASSPRTPIDQPQHF. CDR3 coding DNA: TGTGCCAGTAGTCCTCGGACCCCTATCGATCAGCCCCAGCATTTT.

In this sample, this clone turned up a few times. The genes are TRBV9 and TRBJ2-5; 7 bases line up with TRBD1. The CDR3 covers 14 residues. Trimming cost V 3 bases and J 5 bases; bases outside gene matches: 7. The V gene's germline CDR1 is SGDLS and CDR2 YYNGEE. CDR3 loop: CASSAWDSSETQYF. In DNA, the CDR3 is TGTGCCAGCAGCGCCTGGGACAGCTCGGAGACCCAGTACTTC.

V and J are TRBV9 and TRBJ2-1, with TRBD1 identical over 9 bases. The length of the CDR3 is 13 residues. The V and J ends lost 3 bases and 5 bases, in that order; junction bases with no gene match: 0. The germline V gene has CDR1 SGDLS and CDR2 YYNGEE. CDR3 nucleotide sequence: TGTGCCAGCAGCGGGACAGGGGACAATGAGCAGTTCTTC. Its protein product is CASSGTGDNEQFF.

V gene TRBV7-6 combines with J gene TRBJ2-3; TRBD1 matches at 7 bases. J gave up 1 base and V 5 bases, and 3 bases lay outside the gene matches. Germline assignment: CDR1 SGHVS and CDR2 FNYEAQ. The CDR3 extends over 14 amino acids. This CDR3 is CASSHTGGTDTQYF. The CDR3 DNA reads as TGTGCCAGCAGCCACACAGGGGGCACAGATACGCAGTATTTT.

The chain carries TRBV6-5 and TRBJ2-5; 8 positions match TRBD2. V was pared by 4 bases and J by 5 bases, with 6 bases of the junction left unmatched. This CDR3 has 14 amino acids. From germline, CDR1 is MNHEY and CDR2 SVGAGI. The CDR3 sequence: CASSFGGGTETQYF. In DNA, the CDR3 is TGTGCCAGCAGTTTTGGCGGGGGGACTGAGACCCAGTACTTC.

The gene calls are TRBV9 and TRBJ1-1; D unclear. Germline V gene data show CDR1 as SGDLS and CDR2 as YYNGEE. CDR3 length: 17 amino acids. V lost 0 bases and J 0 bases, leaving 15 bases between the germline ends. The CDR3 DNA is TGTGCCAGCAGCGTAGTCGCCATGGTTGATATGAACACTGAAGCTTTCTTT. This sequence encodes CASSVVAMVDMNTEAFF.

In DNA form, the CDR3 reads TGTGCCAGCAGCTCGACAGGGGGACGGGGTGAAGCTTTCTTT. Protein sequence: CASSSTGGRGEAFF. The rearrangement uses TRBV11-2 and TRBJ1-1, with 9 bases matching TRBD1. This CDR3 has 14 amino acids. Trimming took 4 bases from V and 7 from J; bases not matched to a gene: 7. Germline CDR1 and CDR2: SGHAT and FQNNGV.

This chain joins TRBV27 and TRBJ2-3; TRBD2 matches 8 bases. CDR3 length equals 15 residues. Germline V lookup: CDR1 MNHEY, CDR2 SMNVEV (reference sequence). After removal of 6 bases from V and 0 bases from J, the junction contained 5 bases not matched to a gene. CDR3 nucleotide sequence: TGTGCCAGCAGCCCGGGGGGGGCCAGCACAGATACGCAGTATTTT. Residues: CASSPGGASTDTQYF.

This clone was recorded a few times. J is TRBJ1-5 and V is TRBV19, with 8 bases matching TRBD1. The CDR3 runs 14 residues. Germline CDR1 reads LNHDA; CDR2 reads SQIVND (reference sequence). V lost 6 bases, J lost 7 bases, and 8 bases stayed unmatched. CDR3 region: CASSSGQGGQPQHF. CDR3 nucleotide sequence: TGTGCCAGTAGCTCAGGACAGGGTGGACAGCCCCAGCATTTT.

The chain combines TRBV28 with TRBJ2-6; 11 bases line up with TRBD2. Germline CDR1 is MDHEN and CDR2 is SYDVKM. The CDR3 is made up of 17 amino acids. V lost 6 bases, J lost 4 bases, and 8 bases stayed unmatched. The CDR3 DNA reads TGTGCCAGCAGCCTCCGACTAGCGGGGACCGGGGCCAACGTCCTGACTTTC. Translating it yields CASSLRLAGTGANVLTF.

The chain has TRBV9 and TRBJ2-3; no definite D call. CDR1 is SGDLS and CDR2 is YYNGEE in the germline V gene. Trimming left V 4 bases short and J 0 bases short, with 6 bases between. This CDR3 spans 13 amino acids. The CDR3 sequence: CASSQTSTDTQYF. CDR3 DNA sequence: TGTGCCAGCAGCCAGACTAGCACAGATACGCAGTATTTT.

The chain is built from TRBV13 and TRBJ2-5, with TRBD1 as a possible D gene (6 bases). Between the trimmed V and J ends, which lost 5 bases and 1 base, there was a span of 14 bases. The CDR3 is 15 residues long. Germline V gene sequence: CDR1 PRHDT, CDR2 FYEKMQ (reference sequence). CDR3 region: CASSGARDIQETQYF. CDR3 coding DNA: TGTGCCAGCAGCGGCGCCCGGGACATCCAAGAGACCCAGTACTTC.

The chain links TRBV5-4 to TRBJ1-2; no firm D call. V lost 0 bases to trimming and J lost 6 bases, with 18 bases between them. This CDR3 has 16 amino acids. Looked up from germline, CDR1 is SGHNT and CDR2 is YYREEE (reference sequence). The CDR3 loop is CASSLDLVGIEDGYTF. The CDR3, as DNA: TGTGCCAGCAGCTTGGACCTTGTGGGTATTGAGGATGGCTACACCTTC.

Notes on this clone: The junction shows a germline mismatch at one end, possibly a read error. V and J are TRBV14 and TRBJ2-7, with 7 nucleotides matching TRBD2. The CDR3 runs to 14 residues. CDR1 and CDR2 (germline): SGHDN, FVKESK. This CDR3 is CASSPTQRGALINF. The CDR3 DNA sequence: TGTGCCAGCAGCCCCACTCAGCGGGGCGCCCTTATAAACTTC.

The V and J genes are TRBV11-2 and TRBJ2-3; 9 nucleotides align to TRBD1. V lost 5 bases to trimming and J lost 2 bases; unmatched junction nucleotides: 5. CDR1 SGHAT and CDR2 FQNNGV come from the germline V gene. This CDR3 spans 15 amino acids. As DNA, the CDR3 is TGTGCCAGCAGCGACAGGGGGTTAGTCACAGATACGCAGTATTTT. Its translation: CASSDRGLVTDTQYF.

J is TRBJ1-6 and V is TRBV7-9; D gene unclear. V lost 7 bases, J lost 9 bases, and 7 bases lay in between. Germline V CDR1 and CDR2: SEHNR, FQNEAQ (reference sequence). The CDR3 runs to 11 residues. The CDR3 DNA follows: TGTGCCAGCACAGCCGGTTCACCCCTCCACTTT. Its protein product is CASTAGSPLHF. The full variable domain, completed using reference TRBV7-9 and TRBJ1-6, is DTGVSQNPRHKITKRGQNVTFRCDPISEHNRLYWYRQTLGQGPEFLTYFQNEAQLEKSRLLSDRFSAERPKGSFSTLEIQRTEQGDSAMYLCASTAGSPLHFGNGTRLTVT.

The chain links TRBV14 to TRBJ2-3; D uncertain. The V end was cut by 1 base, the J end by 2 bases, with 4 bases between. Germline CDR1 is SGHDN and CDR2 is FVKESK. This CDR3 comprises 13 residues. CDR3 nucleotides: TGTGCCAGCAGCCAAGCAGCCACAGATACGCAGTATTTT. This codes for CASSQAATDTQYF.